This T cell receptor (beta chain) is from a study of blood T cell repertoires in COVID-19. The ends were cut back, 3 bases at V and 2 bases at J, with 14 bases in the middle. The CDR3 is 15 residues long. Germline CDR1 is GTSNPN and CDR2 is SVGIG (reference sequence). Donors were grouped by their self-reported clinical history. Data came from immunoSEQ multiplex PCR; TCRdb stores just in-frame clones and leaves some out. The repertoire holds approximately 320,000 clones, with about 88% as singletons. Sequenced sample: PBMCs or T cells enriched from blood (not recorded which). The rearrangement links TRBV30 to TRBJ1-3, with D possibly being TRBD1 (5 bases). This receptor was identified in a man in his sixties who had recovered from COVID-19. DNA for the CDR3: TGTGCCTGGAGCCTTCAGGGTAGCACTGGAAACACCATATATTTT. Translation gives CAWSLQGSTGNTIYF.